A single sample is the source of the 20 T cell receptor beta chains below, sequenced in a study of PD-1 blockade in classical Hodgkin lymphoma. Clones were sequenced by immunoSEQ multiplex PCR, and TCRdb holds only the in-frame ones, with some missing. The sample includes some 13,000 clones, more than 80% of them seen just once. Regarding time point: cycle 4 day 1 (C4D1), after 6 weeks of nivolumab. Every patient experienced relapse after autologous stem cell transplantation, and brentuximab vedotin exposure varied. The sample here was peripheral blood mononuclear cells (PBMCs), taken before the fourth cycle of nivolumab. These receptor sequences come from a human donor with classical Hodgkin lymphoma.

The gene calls are TRBV4-1 and TRBJ2-6, with D possibly being TRBD1 (6 bases). The CDR3 consists of 17 residues. Germline values: CDR1 MGHRA, CDR2 YSYEKL. The V and J ends lost 3 bases and 2 bases respectively, with 14 bases between them. The CDR3 DNA is TGCGCCAGCAGCCATGACAACCCAGGGGCTGGGGCCAACGTCCTGACTTTC. Translating gives CASSHDNPGAGANVLTF.

The V gene is TRBV5-5, the J gene TRBJ2-2; 8 nucleotides align to TRBD2. The CDR3 sequence is 16 residues long. Germline V gene data show CDR1 as SGHKS and CDR2 as YYEKEE (reference sequence). The ends lost 7 bases at V and 2 bases at J; junction bases unmatched: 10. CDR3 nucleotides: TGTGCCAGCGCTGGACTAGCCCTCCTTAACACCGGGGAGCTGTTTTTT. Translation gives CASAGLALLNTGELFF.

The V call is TRBV10-3, the J call TRBJ1-4; no firm D call. This CDR3 contains 13 residues. Germline lookup yields CDR1 ENHRY and CDR2 SYGVKD. V lost 7 bases to trimming and J lost 4 bases, with 10 bases between them. DNA of the CDR3: TGTGCCATCAATAAGGAAATTAATGAAAAACTGTTTTTT. Translated, it gives CAINKEINEKLFF.

The genes are TRBV16 and TRBJ1-1; no reliable D call. V lost 3 bases, J lost 6 bases, and 17 bases lay in between. The CDR3 spans 15 residues. Germline values: CDR1 KGHSY, CDR2 FQNENV. The CDR3 loop reads CASSQNPAPGSEAFF. CDR3 DNA: TGTGCCAGCAGCCAGAACCCCGCCCCGGGATCTGAAGCTTTCTTT.

This clone was found once. This rearrangement joins TRBV5-1 to TRBJ2-7; D might be TRBD2 (6 bases). The V end was cut by 4 bases, the J end by 5 bases, with 7 bases between. The CDR3 totals 11 residues. Per the germline V gene, CDR1 is SGHRS and CDR2 is YFSETQ. The CDR3 DNA follows: TGCGCCAGCAGCAGGGAGGACGAGCAGTACTTC. Protein product: CASSREDEQYF.

The V call is TRBV29-1, the J call TRBJ2-7, with D hard to call. The germline V gene has CDR1 SQVTM and CDR2 ANQGSEA. V was trimmed by 8 bases and J by 6 bases, leaving 20 bases between them. CDR3 length equals 13 residues. The CDR3 sequence is CSNLYLWPPEQYF. In DNA form, the CDR3 reads TGCAGCAACCTCTATCTCTGGCCGCCCGAGCAGTACTTC.

In its sample, this clone was seen a few times. V and J are TRBV30 and TRBJ1-2, with D possibly matching TRBD1 (6 bases). V gave up 2 bases and J gave up 3 bases, with 10 bases separating them. The V gene's germline CDR1 is GTSNPN and CDR2 SVGIG (reference sequence). CDR3 length: 13 residues. For the CDR3, the DNA is TGTGCCTGGAGTTCCGGGGGCCACTATGGCTACACCTTC. Translation: CAWSSGGHYGYTF. Full variable domain (outside the CDR3, taken from reference TRBV30 and TRBJ1-2): SQTIHQWPATLVQPVGSPLSLECTVEGTSNPNLYWYRQAAGRGLQLLFYSVGIGQISSEVPQNLSASRPQDRQFILSSKKLLLSDSGFYLCAWSSGGHYGYTFGSGTRLTVV.

The rearrangement links TRBV28 to TRBJ1-1; D unclear. The CDR3 runs to 15 residues. V was clipped by 2 bases and J by 0 bases, with 10 bases between them. The germline V gene has CDR1 MDHEN and CDR2 SYDVKM. The DNA for the CDR3 is TGTGCCAGCAGTTTAAACGGACTTATGAACACTGAAGCTTTCTTT. Its protein product is CASSLNGLMNTEAFF.

The table lists this clone with a count of one. The rearrangement joins TRBV19 to TRBJ1-1; possibly TRBD1 for D (6 bases). Looked up from germline, CDR1 is LNHDA and CDR2 is SQIVND (reference sequence). This CDR3 spans 16 amino acids. The V gene lost 5 bases and the J gene lost 5 bases, with 21 bases spanning the gap. DNA for the CDR3: TGTGCCAGTAGTGCCCCGGTTGGAGGGGGAACAACTGAAGCTTTCTTT. Translating it yields CASSAPVGGGTTEAFF.

The rearrangement uses TRBV27 and TRBJ1-2, with 9 bases that match TRBD1. Germline V lookup: CDR1 MNHEY, CDR2 SMNVEV (reference sequence). J gave up 6 bases and V 5 bases, and 4 bases lay outside the gene matches. The CDR3 extends over 13 amino acids. CDR3 in DNA: TGTGCCAGCAGTCTCCGGACAGGGGATGGCTACACCTTC. Protein sequence: CASSLRTGDGYTF.

The chain joins TRBV5-6 to TRBJ1-5; D is perhaps TRBD1 (5 bases). Per the germline V gene, CDR1 is SGHDT and CDR2 is YYEEEE. The length of the CDR3 is 15 residues. V lost 0 bases, J lost 2 bases, and 9 bases lay in between. The CDR3 DNA follows: TGTGCCAGCAGCTTGGCCGGGGGGGGCAATCAGCCCCAGCATTTT. The encoded protein is CASSLAGGGNQPQHF. Full variable domain (outside the CDR3, taken from reference TRBV5-6 and TRBJ1-5): DAGVTQSPTHLIKTRGQQVTLRCSPKSGHDTVSWYQQALGQGPQFIFQYYEEEERQRGNFPDRFSGHQFPNYSSELNVNALLLGDSALYLCASSLAGGGNQPQHFGDGTRLSIL.

The rearrangement links TRBV6-4 to TRBJ1-2; 11 bases fit TRBD1. Losses at the gene ends were 11 bases for V and 7 bases for J; bases not matched to a gene: 15. Germline V gene lookup returns CDR1 MRHNA and CDR2 SNTAGT. The CDR3 contains 15 residues. The CDR3 reads CAARGQGAFLRGYTF. DNA of the CDR3: TGTGCCGCGCGAGGACAGGGGGCCTTTTTACGTGGCTACACCTTC.

V usage is TRBV27 and J usage is TRBJ2-7, with D perhaps matching TRBD2 (7 bases). The V gene's germline CDR1 is MNHEY and CDR2 SMNVEV (reference sequence). There are 15 residues in the CDR3. V lost 2 bases to trimming and J lost 5 bases, with 16 bases between them. The CDR3 coding sequence is TGTGCCAGCAGTTTAGGGAGGGGGGGCTTAGACGAGCAGTACTTC. Its translation: CASSLGRGGLDEQYF.

This clone turned up a few times. V usage is TRBV7-9 and J usage is TRBJ2-7, with 7 bases identical to TRBD2. Germline trimming cut 1 base from V and 0 bases from J; bases unmatched to any gene: 6. CDR1 and CDR2 from the germline V gene are SEHNR and FQNEAQ (reference sequence). The CDR3 has 16 amino acids. Here the CDR3 reads CASSLGGGQFSYEQYF. In DNA form, the CDR3 reads TGTGCCAGCAGCTTAGGGGGAGGGCAGTTCTCCTACGAGCAGTACTTC.

The chain links TRBV4-1 to TRBJ1-5; a weak D match, TRBD1 (5 bases). V lost 1 base, J lost 5 bases, and 12 bases lay in between. CDR3 length: 15 residues. Germline loops: CDR1 MGHRA, CDR2 YSYEKL. The CDR3 sequence is CASSQVGDFDQPQHF. CDR3 bases: TGCGCCAGCAGCCAAGTAGGGGACTTCGATCAGCCCCAGCATTTT.

This chain joins TRBV6-5 and TRBJ2-7; 7 bases align to TRBD2. Losses at the gene ends were 8 bases for V and 1 base for J; bases not matched to a gene: 8. The CDR3 sequence is 14 residues long. The germline CDR1 and CDR2 sequences are MNHEY and SVGAGI. The CDR3 protein is CASARGLPSYEQYF. The CDR3 DNA reads as TGTGCCAGCGCTAGGGGACTACCTTCCTACGAGCAGTACTTC.

The chain carries TRBV6-5 and TRBJ1-1; D might be TRBD1 (5 bases). V was clipped by 2 bases and J by 1 base, with 11 bases between them. Germline V gives CDR1 MNHEY, CDR2 SVGAGI. The CDR3 is 15 residues long. The CDR3 DNA is TGTGCCAGCAGTTACACGGGCAGGGAGAACACTGAAGCTTTCTTT. Its translation: CASSYTGRENTEAFF.

The V call is TRBV7-9, the J call TRBJ2-7, with D perhaps matching TRBD1 (5 bases). From germline, CDR1 is SEHNR and CDR2 FQNEAQ (reference sequence). The CDR3 is 14 residues long. The V gene lost 5 bases and the J gene lost 1 base, with 12 bases spanning the gap. This chain's CDR3 is CASSQERQSYEQYF. The CDR3, as DNA: TGTGCCAGCAGCCAAGAGAGACAGTCCTACGAGCAGTACTTC.

The gene calls are TRBV18 and TRBJ1-3; tentatively, D is TRBD1 (6 bases). Germline V gives CDR1 KGHSH, CDR2 LQKENI. Trimming removed 2 bases at V and 3 bases at J, with 8 bases between. The length of the CDR3 is 14 residues. The CDR3 is CASSPGGVGNTIYF. CDR3 nucleotide sequence: TGTGCCAGCTCACCAGGGGGCGTTGGAAACACCATATATTTT.

The genes are TRBV2 and TRBJ1-1; D is perhaps TRBD1 (5 bases). This CDR3 contains 13 residues. Trimming stripped 6 bases from V and 4 bases from J, with 12 bases between. The germline V gene has CDR1 SNHLY and CDR2 FYNNEI. CDR3: CASRIRGSTEAFF. CDR3 coding DNA: TGTGCCAGCAGGATCCGGGGGTCCACTGAAGCTTTCTTT.